This passage covers 31 T cell receptor beta chains from one sample sequenced in a study of T-cell reconstitution after alpha-beta-depleted transplantation in children. Unique molecular identifiers were used to barcode this TCRbeta library. TCRdb called the PCR reads again in MiXCR, with one record for every CDR3 protein. The repertoire consists of about 210,000 distinct CDR3 sequences, with approximately 17% occurring once and the leading ten covering 43%. The specimen comprised PBMCs, mostly from graft donor cells, sampled 360 days after TCRalphabeta/CD19-depleted stem cell transplant. Every receptor here comes from a male patient under 10 years old who had a stem cell transplant for acute lymphoblastic leukemia, so the T cells may come from the graft donor.

The rearrangement joins TRBV29-1 to TRBJ2-1; 7 nucleotides line up with TRBD1. This CDR3 is built from 13 residues. CDR1 SQVTM and CDR2 ANQGSEA come from the germline V gene. J gave up 9 bases and V 6 bases, and 11 bases lay outside the gene matches. In nucleotides, the CDR3 is TGCAGCGTCGCAGACAGGGTAGGCGGTGAGCAGTTCTTC. It encodes CSVADRVGGEQFF.

In its sample, this clonotype was seen a few times. CDR3 sequence (DNA): TGTGCCAGCTCACCTCTGGGGACCGCGGCCGCTTTCTTT. It yields the protein CASSPLGTAAAFF. V gene TRBV18 combines with J gene TRBJ1-1; weak D call: TRBD1 (5 bases). V was cut by 3 bases and J by 11 bases, with 16 bases left in between. Germline CDR1 reads KGHSH; CDR2 reads LQKENI. The CDR3 spans 13 residues.

In its sample, this clonotype was seen a few times. This chain uses TRBV3-1 with TRBJ1-5; weak D call: TRBD1 (6 bases). Germline V CDR1 and CDR2: LGHDT, YNNKEL (reference sequence). Trimming left V 4 bases short and J 1 base short, with 11 bases between. The CDR3 length is 15 residues. As DNA, the CDR3 is TGTGCCAGCAGCCCCGTCGGGGGCAGCAATCAGCCCCAGCATTTT. Its translation is CASSPVGGSNQPQHF.

The chain joins TRBV6-1 to TRBJ2-5; 7 bases line up with TRBD2. Germline CDR1 is MNHNS and CDR2 is SASEGT. With 6 bases clipped from V and 4 bases from J, the junction kept 11 bases outside the gene matches. The CDR3 has 15 residues. This CDR3 is CASSTPTSFSETQYF. The CDR3 nucleotides are TGTGCCAGCAGCACACCGACTAGCTTTTCAGAGACCCAGTACTTC.

The table lists this clonotype with a count of one. The genes are TRBV18 and TRBJ1-1, with D unclear. This CDR3 contains 13 residues. V gave up 4 bases and J gave up 3 bases, with 9 bases separating them. The germline CDR1 and CDR2 sequences are KGHSH and LQKENI. The CDR3 nucleotides are TGTGCCAGCTCACAAAGTGGGGACACTGAAGCTTTCTTT. Protein sequence: CASSQSGDTEAFF.

The chain carries TRBV7-9 and TRBJ2-3; 8 bases are a match to TRBD1. Trimming removed 5 bases from V and 0 bases from J; junction bases left unmatched: 10. From germline, CDR1 is SEHNR and CDR2 FQNEAQ (reference sequence). The CDR3 has 17 residues. CDR3 DNA sequence: TGTGCCAGCAGCCAGGGGTCAGGGGGCAGCAGCACAGATACGCAGTATTTT. Its translation is CASSQGSGGSSTDTQYF.

This clonotype was seen a handful of times. V and J are TRBV4-3 and TRBJ2-1, with no clear D. Germline CDR1 and CDR2: LGHNA and YSLEER. Trimming took off 1 base at V and 0 bases at J, with 7 bases between the two ends. The CDR3 is 15 amino acids. CDR3 sequence reads: CASSQARSSYNEQFF. Written as DNA, the CDR3 is TGCGCCAGCAGCCAAGCTAGAAGCTCCTACAATGAGCAGTTCTTC.

This clonotype was seen ten or more times. The rearrangement links TRBV5-1 to TRBJ2-4, with D possibly called TRBD1 or TRBD2 (6 bases each). The length of the CDR3 is 14 residues. CDR1 is SGHRS, CDR2 YFSETQ, per germline. The ends were cut back, 0 bases at V and 7 bases at J, with 11 bases in the middle. The CDR3 bases are TGCGCCAGCAGCTTGGCCCCGGGGGCGAACATTCAGTACTTC. It is translated as CASSLAPGANIQYF.

This clonotype has only a few counts. V usage is TRBV4-3 and J usage is TRBJ2-3, with D possibly TRBD1 on 6 matching bases. The germline V gene has CDR1 LGHNA and CDR2 YSLEER. The germline V and J ends were trimmed by 0 bases and 6 bases, with 19 bases remaining between them. The CDR3 contains 17 residues. CDR3 nucleotide sequence: TGCGCCAGCAGCCAAGATCGCTCGGGACAACCCACCGATACGCAGTATTTT. It codes for CASSQDRSGQPTDTQYF.

This clonotype was detected only once. The chain links TRBV20-1 to TRBJ2-4; 7 nucleotides match TRBD1. This CDR3 has 14 amino acids. Trimming took 6 bases from V and 2 from J; bases not matched to a gene: 7. Germline V gene sequence: CDR1 DFQATT, CDR2 SNEGSKA (reference sequence). CDR3 in amino acids: CSAQTGATKNIQYF. The CDR3 nucleotides read TGCAGTGCCCAAACAGGGGCCACCAAAAACATTCAGTACTTC.

Points on this clonotype: This may arise from a read error, as a much more abundant clone is one base away. The rearrangement links TRBV10-2 to TRBJ2-2; perhaps TRBD1 as D (6 bases). V was trimmed by 2 bases and J by 1 base, leaving 11 bases between them. The V gene's germline CDR1 is WSHSY and CDR2 SAAADI. The CDR3 contains 16 residues. The CDR3 loop is CASSEVGGRNTGELFF. CDR3 sequence (DNA): TGCGCCAGCAGTGAGGTTGGGGGCAGGAACACCGGGGAGCTGTTTTTT.

This chain links TRBV28 with TRBJ1-4; 10 bases are a match to TRBD1. V lost 7 bases, J lost 7 bases, and 6 bases stayed unmatched. Germline V gives CDR1 MDHEN, CDR2 SYDVKM. This CDR3 comprises 14 residues. DNA for the CDR3: TGTGCCAGCACCTCCGGGACAGGGGTTGAAAAACTGTTTTTT. Translated: CASTSGTGVEKLFF.

This clonotype appeared a few times. J is TRBJ1-1 and V is TRBV20-1; maybe TRBD1 (6 bases). V dropped 6 bases and J dropped 5 bases, with 16 bases sitting between them. This CDR3 is built from 13 residues. The germline gives CDR1 DFQATT, CDR2 SNEGSKA (reference sequence). CDR3 in amino acids: CSAWDMRRTEAFF. CDR3 DNA: TGCAGTGCCTGGGACATGCGACGGACTGAAGCTTTCTTT.

Only a few counts were recorded for this clonotype. The rearrangement joins TRBV27 to TRBJ1-6, with D tentatively TRBD1 (5 bases). This CDR3 spans 12 amino acids. The V gene's germline CDR1 is MNHEY and CDR2 SMNVEV (reference sequence). Trimming took off 4 bases at V and 16 bases at J, with 14 bases between the two ends. The CDR3 nucleotides are TGTGCCAGCAGTTATGACAGTCAGGCTCTCCACTTT. This sequence encodes CASSYDSQALHF.

This clonotype was detected many times. The chain employs TRBV28 and TRBJ2-2; D not resolved. The germline gives CDR1 MDHEN, CDR2 SYDVKM. V dropped 8 bases and J dropped 5 bases, with 9 bases sitting between them. The CDR3 loop spans 12 amino acids. The CDR3 nucleotides are TGTGCCAGCCGGCACGAGACCGGGGAGCTGTTTTTT. Its protein is CASRHETGELFF.

This clonotype has a handful of counts. This chain links TRBV10-2 with TRBJ1-1; TRBD1 agrees at 9 bases. The germline CDR1 and CDR2 sequences are WSHSY and SAAADI. With 7 bases clipped from V and 2 bases from J, the junction kept 5 bases outside the gene matches. This CDR3 is built from 14 residues. DNA for the CDR3: TGCGCCAGCAAACTGACAGGGGGAAACACTGAAGCTTTCTTT. Protein sequence: CASKLTGGNTEAFF.

This rearrangement joins TRBV15 to TRBJ2-7, with 7 bases matching TRBD2. This CDR3 comprises 16 residues. The ends lost 1 base at V and 0 bases at J; junction bases unmatched: 6. The germline V gene encodes CDR1 LNHNV and CDR2 YYDKDF (reference sequence). In nucleotides, the CDR3 is TGTGCCACCAGCAGAGGTGCGGGGGACTTCTCCTACGAGCAGTACTTC. Translation: CATSRGAGDFSYEQYF.

Notes on this clonotype: The junction shows a germline mismatch at one end, possibly a read error. The rearrangement uses TRBV27 and TRBJ1-1; unclear D gene. Germline V gives CDR1 MNHEY, CDR2 SMNVEV (reference sequence). CDR3 size: 17 residues. CDR3 bases: TGCACCAGCAGTCCAAATAGGGCAGCCAATTTGAACACTGAAGCTTTCTTT. This translates into CTSSPNRAANLNTEAFF.

This clonotype has a count of ten or more. The chain combines TRBV12-3 or TRBV12-4 with TRBJ2-1; the match to TRBD2 covers 14 bases. The V and J ends lost 5 bases and 8 bases, in that order; junction bases with no gene match: 5. This CDR3 contains 15 residues. The CDR3 DNA reads TGTGCCAGCAGTCCGGGACTAGCGGGAGTCTATGAGCAGTTCTTC. Encoded protein: CASSPGLAGVYEQFF.

This clonotype was seen more than once but under ten times. This chain uses TRBV20-1 with TRBJ2-3; 8 bases match TRBD2. In germline, CDR1 is DFQATT, CDR2 SNEGSKA (reference sequence). The CDR3 is made up of 16 amino acids. V lost 6 bases to trimming and J lost 10 bases; unmatched junction nucleotides: 21. This CDR3 is CSAPSPTSEYSGSQYF. The DNA of the CDR3 is TGCAGTGCCCCAAGCCCGACTAGCGAATACTCCGGGTCGCAGTATTTT.

The sample holds a few counts of this clonotype. The rearrangement links TRBV28 to TRBJ2-3; 7 bases line up with TRBD2. Trimming took 6 bases from V and 2 from J; bases not matched to a gene: 8. Germline CDR1 and CDR2: MDHEN and SYDVKM. There are 15 residues in the CDR3. The DNA for the CDR3 is TGTGCCAGCAGCCCCCTAGCGGACTACACAGATACGCAGTATTTT. Translated: CASSPLADYTDTQYF.

This clonotype has more than one count but fewer than ten. This rearrangement joins TRBV29-1 to TRBJ2-1, with D perhaps matching TRBD2 (7 bases). This CDR3 has 12 amino acids. V was cut by 6 bases and J by 10 bases, with 16 bases left in between. Germline CDR1 reads SQVTM; CDR2 reads ANQGSEA. CDR3 residues: CSVGGGAKEQFF. The CDR3 DNA is TGCAGCGTAGGAGGGGGGGCAAAAGAGCAGTTCTTC.

The chain joins TRBV4-2 to TRBJ2-2, with 8 bases matching TRBD2. This CDR3 is built from 16 residues. The V segment lost 0 bases and the J segment 4 bases; nucleotides outside the gene matches: 4. Looked up from germline, CDR1 is LGHNA and CDR2 is YNFKEQ. The CDR3 here is CASSQDGRGGTGELFF. CDR3 bases: TGTGCCAGCAGCCAAGATGGTCGGGGGGGCACCGGGGAGCTGTTTTTT.

The gene calls are TRBV20-1 and TRBJ2-7; the D is unclear. The V gene's germline CDR1 is DFQATT and CDR2 SNEGSKA (reference sequence). Trimming left V 0 bases short and J 3 bases short, with 9 bases between. The CDR3 contains 13 residues. CDR3 nucleotide sequence: TGCAGTGCTAGAGAGGGCCACGGCTACGAGCAGTACTTC. Its protein is CSAREGHGYEQYF.

This chain connects TRBV18 to TRBJ2-1; 8 bases map to TRBD2. There are 13 residues in the CDR3. Unmatched junction bases numbered 1, after V lost 3 bases and J lost 6 bases. The germline CDR1 and CDR2 sequences are KGHSH and LQKENI. In nucleotides, the CDR3 is TGTGCCAGCTCACCGGCGGGGGGCAATGAGCAGTTCTTC. This codes for CASSPAGGNEQFF.

This clonotype was picked up a small number of times. J is TRBJ1-2 and V is TRBV20-1; D not certain. In germline, CDR1 is DFQATT, CDR2 SNEGSKA (reference sequence). Trimming stripped 4 bases from V and 2 bases from J, with 17 bases between. This CDR3 has 15 residues. CDR3 in amino acids: CSANHPIGLNYGYTF. CDR3 nucleotides: TGCAGTGCTAATCACCCAATTGGGCTCAACTATGGCTACACCTTC.

In this sample, this clonotype turned up a few times. This chain connects TRBV5-4 to TRBJ2-3, with 10 nucleotides matching TRBD2. Germline CDR1 and CDR2: SGHNT and YYREEE (reference sequence). Trimming took 0 bases from V and 3 from J; bases not matched to a gene: 13. The CDR3 loop spans 19 amino acids. The chain's CDR3 is CASSLAHTPSGGLTDTQYF. CDR3 sequence (DNA): TGTGCCAGCAGCTTGGCCCATACGCCTAGCGGGGGTTTAACAGATACGCAGTATTTT.

This clonotype occurred a few times. V is TRBV4-2 and J is TRBJ2-1; 7 nucleotides agree with TRBD2. The V gene end was trimmed by 4 bases and the J gene end by 10 bases; junction bases not matched to a gene: 16. Germline CDR1 is LGHNA and CDR2 is YNFKEQ. This CDR3 is 16 amino acids long. CDR3 bases: TGTGCCAGCAGCCTTCTAGCGGTGGTCATTACAGAGGAGCAGTTCTTC. It codes for CASSLLAVVITEEQFF.

This clonotype was picked up a small number of times. CDR3 nucleotides: TGTGCCAGTGGTGTTTGGGGGCCAGGAAACACCATATATTTT. Encoded protein: CASGVWGPGNTIYF. The V and J genes are TRBV19 and TRBJ1-3; tentatively, D is TRBD1 (6 bases). The CDR3 runs 14 residues. The germline V gene encodes CDR1 LNHDA and CDR2 SQIVND (reference sequence). Trimming took off 8 bases at V and 4 bases at J, with 15 bases between the two ends.

The chain joins TRBV12-3 or TRBV12-4 to TRBJ2-1, with 8 bases fitting TRBD1. The CDR3 is 15 amino acids. J gave up 5 bases and V 4 bases, and 7 bases lay outside the gene matches. CDR3 sequence reads: CASSSDRGSHNEQFF. The CDR3 DNA is TGTGCCAGCAGTTCCGACAGGGGTTCACACAATGAGCAGTTCTTC.

The chain employs TRBV21-1 and TRBJ2-1; the D call of TRBD1 is as the table states it, not checked on the DNA. TRBV21-1 corresponds to a pseudogene. The CDR3 loop spans 14 amino acids. For the CDR3, the DNA is TGTGCCAGCAGCTTCGGGGGGGGGCCCCATGAGCAGTTCTTC. Protein sequence: CASSFGGGPHEQFF.